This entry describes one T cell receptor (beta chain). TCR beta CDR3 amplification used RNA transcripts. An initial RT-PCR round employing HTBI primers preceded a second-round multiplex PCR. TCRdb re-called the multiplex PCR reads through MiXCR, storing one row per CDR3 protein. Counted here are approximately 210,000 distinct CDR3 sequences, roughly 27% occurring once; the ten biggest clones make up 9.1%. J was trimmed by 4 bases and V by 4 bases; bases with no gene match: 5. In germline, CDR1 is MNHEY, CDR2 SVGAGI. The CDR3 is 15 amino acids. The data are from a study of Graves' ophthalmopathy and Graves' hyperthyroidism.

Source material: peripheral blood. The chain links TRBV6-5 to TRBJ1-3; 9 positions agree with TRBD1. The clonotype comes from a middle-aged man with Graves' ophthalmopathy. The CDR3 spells CASSLQGARGNTIYF. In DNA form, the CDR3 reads TGTGCCAGCAGTTTACAGGGGGCGCGCGGAAACACCATATATTTT.